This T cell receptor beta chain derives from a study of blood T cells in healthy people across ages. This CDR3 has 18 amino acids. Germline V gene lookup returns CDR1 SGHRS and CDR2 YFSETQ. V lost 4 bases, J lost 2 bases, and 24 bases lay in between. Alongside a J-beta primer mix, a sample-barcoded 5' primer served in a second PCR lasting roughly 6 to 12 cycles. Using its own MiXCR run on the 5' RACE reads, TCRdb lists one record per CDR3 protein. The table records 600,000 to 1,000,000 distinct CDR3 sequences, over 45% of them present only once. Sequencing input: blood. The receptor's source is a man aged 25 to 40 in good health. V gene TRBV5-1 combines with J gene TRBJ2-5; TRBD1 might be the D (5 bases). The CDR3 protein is CASSRGRFGALPQETQYF. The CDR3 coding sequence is TGCGCCAGCAGCAGGGGTCGATTTGGAGCCTTGCCTCAAGAGACCCAGTACTTC.